This TCR beta chain is drawn from a study of technical replicates of blood from a few donors. Clones were sequenced by immunoSEQ multiplex PCR, and TCRdb holds only the in-frame ones, with some missing. The table shows tens of thousands of clones, with about 90% occurring only once. The CDR3 totals 17 residues. Germline CDR1 reads MGHRA; CDR2 reads YSYEKL. V lost 4 bases to trimming and J lost 3 bases; unmatched junction nucleotides: 8. This clone was counted once. The TCR sequence derives from a human donor in good health. Some clones in this sample may be carry-over from other donors' samples. The sample was T cells isolated from PBMCs. The chain is built from TRBV4-1 and TRBJ2-1; 11 bases match TRBD2. This CDR3 reads CASSLRLGLAGYNEQFF. DNA of the CDR3: TGCGCCAGCAGCCTAAGACTTGGACTAGCGGGCTACAATGAGCAGTTCTTC.